Included here is one T cell receptor (beta chain) sequence, with context. As yet, its antigen is unknown. The data are from a study of cytomegalovirus exposure and HLA in healthy donors. Study-wide context: Earlier, 117 million unique TCR beta sequences were recovered from approximately 200 million T cells by an analysis.

Germline V CDR1 and CDR2: SQVTM, ANQGSEA. J was trimmed by 1 base and V by 1 base; bases with no gene match: 11. The CDR3 consists of 19 residues. The PCR employed 60 Vbeta primers together with 13 Jbeta primers. Some clones are missing from TCRdb's copy, which holds only in-frame ones; the method was immunoSEQ multiplex PCR. The table shows 65,000 to 85,000 clones, with under 80% occurring only once. Points from the study as a whole: Productive rates of about 87% or about 30% were seen for most TCR beta V segments in an earlier analysis.

This chain uses TRBV29-1 with TRBJ2-6; 9 nucleotides agree with TRBD2. Input material: PBMCs. This receptor was identified in a man aged 60 to 69 in good health and CMV-seropositive. CDR3 nucleotides: TGCAGCGTTGAAGGGGAGGCGGCTAGCGGGAAGTCTGGGGCCAACGTCCTGACTTTC. Amino acid sequence: CSVEGEAASGKSGANVLTF.